This TCR beta chain was recovered during a study of T cells expressing NK-cell markers. Study-wide background: One of eight sequenced donors was HCMV-seronegative; the other seven were seropositive. Overall study results and limits: In four donors, dominant clonotypes made up about 28.3-65% of CD3+CD56-NKG2C+ cells. Specificity for HCMV among expanded NKG2C+ T cell clones was not established.

A 5'RACE template switching approach incorporating UMIs was used to make TCR beta cDNA. From the 5' RACE reads, TCRdb lists one entry per CDR3 protein and no DNA. Its listing shows 250,000 to 300,000 distinct CDR3 sequences. In the case of this clonotype: Its matching antigen is unknown.

The sequenced material came from blood T cells: a sorted CD56 or NKG2C T cell subset, CD4+ or CD8+ T cells, or bulk PBMC T cells (not recorded which). This receptor was identified in a man aged 18 to 35 in good health.

CDR3 sequence: CASSLWGIPDATDTQYF. This rearrangement joins TRBV27 to TRBJ2-3; without DNA, the TCRdb call of TRBD1 cannot be checked. The CDR3 is 17 residues long. The germline CDR1 and CDR2 sequences are MNHEY and SMNVEV (reference sequence).